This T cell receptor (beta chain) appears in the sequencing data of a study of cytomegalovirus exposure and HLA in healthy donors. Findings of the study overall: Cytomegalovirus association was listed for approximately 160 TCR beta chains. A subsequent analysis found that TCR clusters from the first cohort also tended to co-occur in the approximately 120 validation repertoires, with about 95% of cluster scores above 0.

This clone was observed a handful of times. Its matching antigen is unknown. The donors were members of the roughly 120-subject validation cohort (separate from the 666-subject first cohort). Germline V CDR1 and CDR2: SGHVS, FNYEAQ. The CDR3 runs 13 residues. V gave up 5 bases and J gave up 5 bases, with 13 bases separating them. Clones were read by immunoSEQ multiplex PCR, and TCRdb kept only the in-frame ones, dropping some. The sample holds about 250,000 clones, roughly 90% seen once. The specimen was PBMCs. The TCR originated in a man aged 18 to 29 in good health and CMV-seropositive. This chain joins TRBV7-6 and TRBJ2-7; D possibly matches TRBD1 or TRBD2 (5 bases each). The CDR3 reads CASSLGTLNEQYF. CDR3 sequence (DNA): TGTGCCAGCAGCCTCGGGACCCTCAACGAGCAGTACTTC.